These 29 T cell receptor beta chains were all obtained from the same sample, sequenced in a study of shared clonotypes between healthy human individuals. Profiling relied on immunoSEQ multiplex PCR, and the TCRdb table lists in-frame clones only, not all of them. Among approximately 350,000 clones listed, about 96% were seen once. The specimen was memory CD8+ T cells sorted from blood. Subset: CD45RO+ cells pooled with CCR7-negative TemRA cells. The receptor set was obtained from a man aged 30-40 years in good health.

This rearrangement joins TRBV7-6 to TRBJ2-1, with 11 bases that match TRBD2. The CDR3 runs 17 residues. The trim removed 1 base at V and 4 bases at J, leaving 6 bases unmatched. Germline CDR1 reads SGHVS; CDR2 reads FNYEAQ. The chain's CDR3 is CASSLEAGTSGYNEQFF. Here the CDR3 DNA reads TGTGCCAGCAGCTTAGAAGCGGGGACTAGCGGATACAATGAGCAGTTCTTC.

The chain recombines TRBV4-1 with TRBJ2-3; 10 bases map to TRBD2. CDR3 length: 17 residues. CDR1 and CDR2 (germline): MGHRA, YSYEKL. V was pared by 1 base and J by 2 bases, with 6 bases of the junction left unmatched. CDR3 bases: TGCGCCAGCAGCCAAGGACCCGGGACTAGCGCCACAGATACGCAGTATTTT. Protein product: CASSQGPGTSATDTQYF.

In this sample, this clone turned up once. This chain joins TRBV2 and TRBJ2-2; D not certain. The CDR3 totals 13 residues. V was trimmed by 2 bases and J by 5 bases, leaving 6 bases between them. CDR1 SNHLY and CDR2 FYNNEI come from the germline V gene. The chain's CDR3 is CASSERLTGELFF. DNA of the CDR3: TGTGCCAGCAGTGAAAGATTAACCGGGGAGCTGTTTTTT.

This CDR3 reads CASSLALGGAHEQYF. DNA for the CDR3: TGCGCCAGCAGCTTGGCCCTCGGGGGGGCGCACGAGCAGTACTTC. V usage is TRBV5-1 and J usage is TRBJ2-7, with 8 bases lining up with TRBD2. This CDR3 has 15 residues. V shed 0 bases and J 5 bases; nucleotides not matched to a gene: 7. Germline CDR1 is SGHRS and CDR2 is YFSETQ.

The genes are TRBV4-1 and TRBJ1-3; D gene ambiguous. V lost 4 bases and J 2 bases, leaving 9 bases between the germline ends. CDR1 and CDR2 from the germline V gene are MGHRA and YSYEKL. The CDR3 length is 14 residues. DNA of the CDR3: TGCGCCAGCAGCCTTAGGGTGGCTGGAAACACCATATATTTT. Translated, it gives CASSLRVAGNTIYF.

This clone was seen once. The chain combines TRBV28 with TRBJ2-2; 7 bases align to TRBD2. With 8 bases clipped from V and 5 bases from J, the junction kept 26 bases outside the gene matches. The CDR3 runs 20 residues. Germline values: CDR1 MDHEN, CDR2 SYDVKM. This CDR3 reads CASLFSGGRGAVVGTGELFF. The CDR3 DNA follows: TGTGCCAGCCTCTTCTCGGGAGGAAGAGGTGCGGTGGTAGGAACCGGGGAGCTGTTTTTT.

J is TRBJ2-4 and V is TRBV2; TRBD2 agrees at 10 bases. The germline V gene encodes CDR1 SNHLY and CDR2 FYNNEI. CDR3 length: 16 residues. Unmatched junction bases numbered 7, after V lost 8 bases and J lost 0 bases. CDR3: CASASGGGPAKNIQYF. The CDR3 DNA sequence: TGTGCCAGCGCCAGCGGGGGGGGGCCAGCCAAAAACATTCAGTACTTC.

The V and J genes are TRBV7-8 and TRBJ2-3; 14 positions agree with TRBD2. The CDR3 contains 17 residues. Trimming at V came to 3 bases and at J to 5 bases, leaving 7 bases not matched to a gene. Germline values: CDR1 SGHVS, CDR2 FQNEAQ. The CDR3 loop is CASSFPTSGRGGDTQYF. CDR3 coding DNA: TGTGCCAGCAGCTTCCCGACTAGCGGGAGGGGGGGAGATACGCAGTATTTT. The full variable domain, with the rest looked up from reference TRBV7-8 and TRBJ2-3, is GAGVSQSPRYKVAKRGQDVALRCDPISGHVSLFWYQQALGQGPEFLTYFQNEAQLDKSGLPSDRFFAERPEGSVSTLKIQRTQQEDSAVYLCASSFPTSGRGGDTQYFGPGTRLTVL.

The CDR3 spells CASSSRLAGVRGELFF. CDR3 nucleotides: TGTGCCAGCAGTTCCCGGCTAGCGGGAGTTAGGGGGGAGCTGTTTTTT. The chain has TRBV28 and TRBJ2-2, with TRBD2 identical over 10 bases. CDR3 length: 16 residues. V lost 4 bases to trimming and J lost 8 bases; unmatched junction nucleotides: 10. The germline gives CDR1 MDHEN, CDR2 SYDVKM. Looking up the rest from reference TRBV28 and TRBJ2-2 gives the full variable domain: DVKVTQSSRYLVKRTGEKVFLECVQDMDHENMFWYRQDPGLGLRLIYFSYDVKMKEKGDIPEGYSVSREKKERFSLILESASTNQTSMYLCASSSRLAGVRGELFFGEGSRLTVL.

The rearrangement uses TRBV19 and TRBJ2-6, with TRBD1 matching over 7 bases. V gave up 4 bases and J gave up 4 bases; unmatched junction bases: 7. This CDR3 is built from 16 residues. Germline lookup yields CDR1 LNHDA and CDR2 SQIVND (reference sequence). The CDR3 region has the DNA TGTGCCAGTAGTACCCGACAGGGAACCGGGGCCAACGTCCTGACTTTC. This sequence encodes CASSTRQGTGANVLTF.

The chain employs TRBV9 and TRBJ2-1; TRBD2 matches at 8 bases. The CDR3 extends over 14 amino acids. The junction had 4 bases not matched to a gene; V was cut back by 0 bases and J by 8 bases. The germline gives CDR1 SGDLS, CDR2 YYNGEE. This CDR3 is CASSVELAADEQFF. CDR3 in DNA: TGTGCCAGCAGCGTAGAACTAGCGGCAGATGAGCAGTTCTTC. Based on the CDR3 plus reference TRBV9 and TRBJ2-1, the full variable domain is DSGVTQTPKHLITATGQRVTLRCSPRSGDLSVYWYQQSLDQGLQFLIQYYNGEERAKGNILERFSAQQFPDLHSELNLSSLELGDSALYFCASSVELAADEQFFGPGTRLTVL.

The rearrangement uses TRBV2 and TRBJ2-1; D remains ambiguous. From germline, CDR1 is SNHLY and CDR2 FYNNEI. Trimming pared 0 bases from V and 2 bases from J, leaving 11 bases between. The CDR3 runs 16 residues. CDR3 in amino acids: CASSEAARLTYNEQFF. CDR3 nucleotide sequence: TGTGCCAGCAGTGAAGCAGCCAGGTTGACCTACAATGAGCAGTTCTTC.

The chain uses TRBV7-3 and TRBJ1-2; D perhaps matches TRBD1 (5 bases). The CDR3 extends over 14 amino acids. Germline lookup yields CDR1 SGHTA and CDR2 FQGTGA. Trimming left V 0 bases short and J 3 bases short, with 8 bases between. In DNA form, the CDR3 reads TGTGCCAGCAGCTTAACGGGGGGACACTATGGCTACACCTTC. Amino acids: CASSLTGGHYGYTF.

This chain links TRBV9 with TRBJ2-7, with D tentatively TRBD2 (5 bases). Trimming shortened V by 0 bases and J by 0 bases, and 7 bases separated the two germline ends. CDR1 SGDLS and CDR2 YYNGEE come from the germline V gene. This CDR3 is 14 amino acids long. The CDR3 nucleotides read TGTGCCAGCAGCGTAGAGGACTTCTCCTACGAGCAGTACTTC. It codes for CASSVEDFSYEQYF.

The CDR3 region is CASSQDEGSRIGYTF. DNA of the CDR3: TGCGCCAGCAGCCAAGATGAGGGGAGCCGGATTGGCTACACCTTC. V is TRBV4-1 and J is TRBJ1-2; TRBD1 might be the D (5 bases). Trimming removed 0 bases from V and 7 bases from J, with 15 bases in between. The CDR3 runs to 15 residues. Germline loops: CDR1 MGHRA, CDR2 YSYEKL.

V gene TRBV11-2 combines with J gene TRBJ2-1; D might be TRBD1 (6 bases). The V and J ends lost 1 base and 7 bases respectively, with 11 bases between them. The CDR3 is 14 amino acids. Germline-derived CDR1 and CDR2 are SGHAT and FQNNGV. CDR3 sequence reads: CASSLGLDRNEQFF. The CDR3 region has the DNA TGTGCCAGCAGCTTAGGTTTGGACAGAAATGAGCAGTTCTTC. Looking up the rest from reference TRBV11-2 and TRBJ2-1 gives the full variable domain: EAGVAQSPRYKIIEKRQSVAFWCNPISGHATLYWYQQILGQGPKLLIQFQNNGVVDDSQLPKDRFSAERLKGVDSTLKIQPAKLEDSAVYLCASSLGLDRNEQFFGPGTRLTVL.

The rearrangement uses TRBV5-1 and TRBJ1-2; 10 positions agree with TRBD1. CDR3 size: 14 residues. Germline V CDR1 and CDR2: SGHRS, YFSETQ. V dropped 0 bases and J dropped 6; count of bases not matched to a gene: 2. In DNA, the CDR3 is TGCGCCAGCAGCTTGGCCGACAGGGGGCATGGCTACACCTTC. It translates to CASSLADRGHGYTF.

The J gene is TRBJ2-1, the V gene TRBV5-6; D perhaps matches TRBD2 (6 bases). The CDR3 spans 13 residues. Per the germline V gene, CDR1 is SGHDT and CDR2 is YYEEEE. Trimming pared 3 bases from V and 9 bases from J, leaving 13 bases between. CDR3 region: CASSSELAGEQFF. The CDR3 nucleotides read TGTGCCAGCAGCTCCGAACTAGCTGGTGAGCAGTTCTTC.

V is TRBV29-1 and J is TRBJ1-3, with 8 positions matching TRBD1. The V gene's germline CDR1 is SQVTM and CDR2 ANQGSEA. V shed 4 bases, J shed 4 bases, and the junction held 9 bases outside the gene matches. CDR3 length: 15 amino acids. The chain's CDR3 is CSVVMSRDRGNTIYF. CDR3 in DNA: TGCAGCGTTGTTATGTCCCGGGACAGGGGAAACACCATATATTTT.

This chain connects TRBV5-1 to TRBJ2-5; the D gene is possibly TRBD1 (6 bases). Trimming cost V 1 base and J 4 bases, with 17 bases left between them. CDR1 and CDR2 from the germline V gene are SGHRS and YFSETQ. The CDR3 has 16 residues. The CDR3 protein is CASSLRQGRSGETQYF. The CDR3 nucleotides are TGCGCCAGCAGCTTGAGGCAGGGGCGATCGGGAGAGACCCAGTACTTC.

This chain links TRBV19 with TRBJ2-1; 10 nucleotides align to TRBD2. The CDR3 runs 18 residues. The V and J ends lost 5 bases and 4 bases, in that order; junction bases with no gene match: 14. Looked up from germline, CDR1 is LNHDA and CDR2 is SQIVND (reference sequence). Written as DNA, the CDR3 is TGTGCCAGTAGTCCCCGGGCAGCGGGAGGGTCCGGTTACAATGAGCAGTTCTTC. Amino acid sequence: CASSPRAAGGSGYNEQFF.

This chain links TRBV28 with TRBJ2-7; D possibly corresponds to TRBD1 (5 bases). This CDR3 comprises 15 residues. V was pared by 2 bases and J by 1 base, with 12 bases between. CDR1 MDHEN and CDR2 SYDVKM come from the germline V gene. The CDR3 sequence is CASSLRQGRSYEQYF. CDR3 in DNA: TGTGCCAGCAGTTTACGGCAGGGCAGATCCTACGAGCAGTACTTC.

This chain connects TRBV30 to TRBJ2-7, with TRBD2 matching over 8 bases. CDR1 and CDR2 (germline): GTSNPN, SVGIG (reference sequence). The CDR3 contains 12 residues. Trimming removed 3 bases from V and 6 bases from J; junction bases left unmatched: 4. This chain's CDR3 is CAWRREATEQYF. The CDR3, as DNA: TGTGCCTGGAGGCGGGAGGCGACCGAGCAGTACTTC.

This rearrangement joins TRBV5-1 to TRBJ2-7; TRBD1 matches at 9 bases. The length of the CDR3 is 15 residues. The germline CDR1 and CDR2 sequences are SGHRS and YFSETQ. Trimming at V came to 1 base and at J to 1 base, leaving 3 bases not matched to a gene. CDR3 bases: TGCGCCAGCAGCTTGAGAGGACAGGGGTCCTACGAGCAGTACTTC. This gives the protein CASSLRGQGSYEQYF.

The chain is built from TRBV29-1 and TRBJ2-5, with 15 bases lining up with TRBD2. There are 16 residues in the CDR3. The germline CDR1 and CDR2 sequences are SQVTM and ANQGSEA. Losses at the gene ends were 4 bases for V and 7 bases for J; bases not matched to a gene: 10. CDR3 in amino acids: CSVVTGLAGGSLTQYF. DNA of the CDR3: TGCAGCGTTGTGACGGGACTAGCGGGAGGCTCATTGACCCAGTACTTC.

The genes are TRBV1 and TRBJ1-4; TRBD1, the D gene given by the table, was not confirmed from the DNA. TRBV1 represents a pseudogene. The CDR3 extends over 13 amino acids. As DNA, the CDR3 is TGCACCGGACCGGGACAGGGGGAAGAAAAACTGTTTTTT. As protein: CTGPGQGEEKLFF.

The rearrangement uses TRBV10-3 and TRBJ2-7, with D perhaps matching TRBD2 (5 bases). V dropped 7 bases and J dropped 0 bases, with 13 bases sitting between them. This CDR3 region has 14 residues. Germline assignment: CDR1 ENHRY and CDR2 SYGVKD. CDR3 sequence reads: CAITDGGSSYEQYF. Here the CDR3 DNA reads TGTGCCATCACCGACGGAGGAAGCTCCTACGAGCAGTACTTC.

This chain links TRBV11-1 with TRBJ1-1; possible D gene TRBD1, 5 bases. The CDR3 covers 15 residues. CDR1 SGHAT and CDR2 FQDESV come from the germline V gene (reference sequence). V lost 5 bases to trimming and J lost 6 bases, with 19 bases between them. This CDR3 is CASSRLGTSGAEAFF. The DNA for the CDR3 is TGTGCCAGCAGCCGACTCGGGACGTCCGGGGCTGAAGCTTTCTTT.

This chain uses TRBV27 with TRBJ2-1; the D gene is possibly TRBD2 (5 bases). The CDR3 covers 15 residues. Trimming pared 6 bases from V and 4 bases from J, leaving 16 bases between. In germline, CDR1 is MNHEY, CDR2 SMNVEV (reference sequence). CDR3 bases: TGTGCCAGCAGGCGGTCGAGACTACTATACAATGAGCAGTTCTTC. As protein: CASRRSRLLYNEQFF.